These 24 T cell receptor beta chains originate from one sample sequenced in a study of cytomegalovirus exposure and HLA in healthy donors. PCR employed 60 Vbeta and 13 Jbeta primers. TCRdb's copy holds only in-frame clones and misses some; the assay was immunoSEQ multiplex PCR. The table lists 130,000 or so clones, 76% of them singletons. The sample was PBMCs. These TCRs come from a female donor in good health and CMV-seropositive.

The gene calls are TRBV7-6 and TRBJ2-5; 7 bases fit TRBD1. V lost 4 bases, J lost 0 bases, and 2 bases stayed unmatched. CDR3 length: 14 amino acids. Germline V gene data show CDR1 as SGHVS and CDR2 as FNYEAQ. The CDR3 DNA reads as TGTGCCAGCAGCTCGGGACAGTACCAAGAGACCCAGTACTTC. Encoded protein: CASSSGQYQETQYF.

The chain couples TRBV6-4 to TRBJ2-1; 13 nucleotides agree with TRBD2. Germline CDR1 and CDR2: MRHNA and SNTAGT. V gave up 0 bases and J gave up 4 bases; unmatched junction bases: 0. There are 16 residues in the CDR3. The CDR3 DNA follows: TGTGCCAGCAGTGACTCGACTAGCGGGGGGTACAATGAGCAGTTCTTC. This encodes CASSDSTSGGYNEQFF.

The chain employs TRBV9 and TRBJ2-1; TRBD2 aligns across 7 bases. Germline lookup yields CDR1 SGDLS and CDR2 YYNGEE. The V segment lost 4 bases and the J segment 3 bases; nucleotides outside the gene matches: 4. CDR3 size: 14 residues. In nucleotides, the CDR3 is TGTGCCAGCAGCTCCGGGACTAACTACAATGAGCAGTTCTTC. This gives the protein CASSSGTNYNEQFF.

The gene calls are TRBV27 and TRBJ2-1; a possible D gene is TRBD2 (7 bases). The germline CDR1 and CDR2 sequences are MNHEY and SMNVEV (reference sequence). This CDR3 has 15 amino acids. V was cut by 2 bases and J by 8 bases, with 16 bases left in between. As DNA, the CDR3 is TGTGCCAGCAGTTTAGGGGGGGGCTGGATGGATGAGCAGTTCTTC. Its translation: CASSLGGGWMDEQFF.

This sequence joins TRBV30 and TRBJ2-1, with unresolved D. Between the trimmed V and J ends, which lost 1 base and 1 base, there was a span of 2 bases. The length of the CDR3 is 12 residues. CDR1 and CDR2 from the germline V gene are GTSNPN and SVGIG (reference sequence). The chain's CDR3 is CAWSASYNEQFF. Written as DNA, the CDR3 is TGTGCCTGGAGTGCTTCCTACAATGAGCAGTTCTTC.

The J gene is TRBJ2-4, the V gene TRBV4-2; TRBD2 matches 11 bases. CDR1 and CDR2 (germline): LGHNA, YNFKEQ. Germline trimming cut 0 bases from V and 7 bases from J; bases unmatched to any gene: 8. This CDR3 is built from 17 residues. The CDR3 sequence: CASSQDGLAGGANIQYF. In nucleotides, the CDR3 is TGTGCCAGCAGCCAAGATGGGCTAGCGGGGGGTGCGAACATTCAGTACTTC.

The CDR3 sequence is CASGTPNTGELFF. The CDR3 coding sequence is TGTGCCAGCGGGACACCGAACACCGGGGAGCTGTTTTTT. This chain uses TRBV11-3 with TRBJ2-2; D might be TRBD1 (6 bases). The V gene's germline CDR1 is SGHNT and CDR2 YENEEA. There are 13 residues in the CDR3. Trimming took off 8 bases at V and 0 bases at J, with 7 bases between the two ends.

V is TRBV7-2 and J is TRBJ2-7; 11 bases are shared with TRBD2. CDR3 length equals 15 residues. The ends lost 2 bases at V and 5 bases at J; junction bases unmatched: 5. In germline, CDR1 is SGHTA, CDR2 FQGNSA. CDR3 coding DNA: TGTGCCAGCAGCTTATTAGCGGGAGGGCTTAACGAGCAGTACTTC. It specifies CASSLLAGGLNEQYF.

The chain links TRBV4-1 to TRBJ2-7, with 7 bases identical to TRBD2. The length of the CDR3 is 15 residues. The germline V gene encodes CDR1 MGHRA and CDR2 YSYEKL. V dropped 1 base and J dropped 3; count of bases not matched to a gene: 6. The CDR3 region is CASSQGGGGGYEQYF. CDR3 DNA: TGCGCCAGCAGCCAAGGGGGCGGGGGAGGCTACGAGCAGTACTTC.

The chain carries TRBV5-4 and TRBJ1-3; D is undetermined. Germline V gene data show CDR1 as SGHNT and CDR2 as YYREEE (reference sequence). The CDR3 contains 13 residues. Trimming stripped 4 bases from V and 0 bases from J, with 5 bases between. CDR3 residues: CASSTNSGNTIYF. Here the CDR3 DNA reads TGTGCCAGCAGCACAAACTCTGGAAACACCATATATTTT.

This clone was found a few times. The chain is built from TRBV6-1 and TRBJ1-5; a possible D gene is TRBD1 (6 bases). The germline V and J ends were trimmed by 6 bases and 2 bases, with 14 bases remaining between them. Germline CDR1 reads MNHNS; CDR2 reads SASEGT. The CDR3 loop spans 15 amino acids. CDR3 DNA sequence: TGTGCCAGCAGGAGGGGGACATTCGGCAATCAGCCCCAGCATTTT. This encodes CASRRGTFGNQPQHF.

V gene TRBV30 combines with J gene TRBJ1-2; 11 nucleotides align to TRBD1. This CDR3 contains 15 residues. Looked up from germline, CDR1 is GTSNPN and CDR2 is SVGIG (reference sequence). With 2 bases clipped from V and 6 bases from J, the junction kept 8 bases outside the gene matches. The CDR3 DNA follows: TGTGCCTGGAGTCCCCCGGGACAGGGGGGCGATGGCTACACCTTC. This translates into CAWSPPGQGGDGYTF.

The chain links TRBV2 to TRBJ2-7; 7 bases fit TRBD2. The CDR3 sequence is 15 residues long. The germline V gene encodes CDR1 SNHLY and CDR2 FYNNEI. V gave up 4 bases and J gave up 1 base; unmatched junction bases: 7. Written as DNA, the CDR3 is TGTGCCAGCAGTGTTATCGCGGGAGCATCCTACGAGCAGTACTTC. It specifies CASSVIAGASYEQYF.

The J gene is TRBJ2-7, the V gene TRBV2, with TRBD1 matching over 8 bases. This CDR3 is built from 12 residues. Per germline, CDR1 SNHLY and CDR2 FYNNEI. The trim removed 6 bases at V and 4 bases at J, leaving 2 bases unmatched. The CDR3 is CASSGQGYEQYF. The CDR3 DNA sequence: TGTGCCAGCAGCGGACAGGGATACGAGCAGTACTTC.

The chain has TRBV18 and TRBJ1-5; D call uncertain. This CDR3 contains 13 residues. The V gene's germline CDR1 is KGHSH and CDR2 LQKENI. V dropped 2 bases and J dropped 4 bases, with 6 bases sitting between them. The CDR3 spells CASSPDQNQPQHF. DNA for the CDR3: TGTGCCAGCTCACCAGATCAGAATCAGCCCCAGCATTTT.

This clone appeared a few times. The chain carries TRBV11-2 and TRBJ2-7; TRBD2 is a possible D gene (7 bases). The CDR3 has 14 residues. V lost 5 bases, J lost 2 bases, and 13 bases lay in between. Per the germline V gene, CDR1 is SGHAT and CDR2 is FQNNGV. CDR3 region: CASSKGGGPYEQYF. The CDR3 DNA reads TGTGCCAGCAGCAAGGGGGGAGGGCCCTACGAGCAGTACTTC.

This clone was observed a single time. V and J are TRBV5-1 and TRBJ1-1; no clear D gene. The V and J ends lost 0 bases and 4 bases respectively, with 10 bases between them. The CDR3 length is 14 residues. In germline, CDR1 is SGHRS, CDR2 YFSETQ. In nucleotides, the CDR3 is TGCGCCAGCAGCTTGGGGGAGAAGGGCACTGAAGCTTTCTTT. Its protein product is CASSLGEKGTEAFF.

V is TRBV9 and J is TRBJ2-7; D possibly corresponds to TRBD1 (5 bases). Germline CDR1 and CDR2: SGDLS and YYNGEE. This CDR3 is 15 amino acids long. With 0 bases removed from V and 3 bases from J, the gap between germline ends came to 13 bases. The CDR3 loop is CASSVGGAVGYEQYF. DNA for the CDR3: TGTGCCAGCAGCGTAGGGGGCGCAGTCGGCTACGAGCAGTACTTC.

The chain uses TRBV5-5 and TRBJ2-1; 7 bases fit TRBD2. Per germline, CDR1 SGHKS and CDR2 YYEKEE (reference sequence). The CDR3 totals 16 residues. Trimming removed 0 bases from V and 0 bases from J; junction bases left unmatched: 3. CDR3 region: CASSLAGGSSYNEQFF. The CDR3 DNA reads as TGTGCCAGCAGCTTGGCGGGCGGGAGCTCCTACAATGAGCAGTTCTTC.

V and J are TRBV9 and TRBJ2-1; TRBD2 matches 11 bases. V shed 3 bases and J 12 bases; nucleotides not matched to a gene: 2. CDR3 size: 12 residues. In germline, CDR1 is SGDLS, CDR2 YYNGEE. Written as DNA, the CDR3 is TGTGCCAGCAGCGGACTAGCGGGGCCGCAGTTCTTC. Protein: CASSGLAGPQFF.

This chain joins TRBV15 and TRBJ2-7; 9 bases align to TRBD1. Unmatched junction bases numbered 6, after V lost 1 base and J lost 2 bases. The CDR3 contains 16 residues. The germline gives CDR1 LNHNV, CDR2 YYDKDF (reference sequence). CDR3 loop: CATSRAGTGFTYEQYF. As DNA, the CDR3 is TGTGCCACCAGCAGAGCAGGGACAGGGTTCACCTACGAGCAGTACTTC.

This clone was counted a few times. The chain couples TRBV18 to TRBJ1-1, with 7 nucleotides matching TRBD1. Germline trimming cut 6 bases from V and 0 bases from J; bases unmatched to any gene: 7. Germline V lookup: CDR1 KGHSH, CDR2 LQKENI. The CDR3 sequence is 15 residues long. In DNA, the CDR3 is TGTGCCAGCTCCCTCCAAACAGGGGTGAACACTGAAGCTTTCTTT. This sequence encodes CASSLQTGVNTEAFF.

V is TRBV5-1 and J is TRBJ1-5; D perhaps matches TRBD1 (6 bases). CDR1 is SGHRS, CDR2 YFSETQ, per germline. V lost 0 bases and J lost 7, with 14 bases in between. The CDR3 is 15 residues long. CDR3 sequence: CASSLEGQGYQPQHF. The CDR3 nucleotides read TGCGCCAGCAGCTTGGAAGGTCAGGGGTACCAGCCCCAGCATTTT.

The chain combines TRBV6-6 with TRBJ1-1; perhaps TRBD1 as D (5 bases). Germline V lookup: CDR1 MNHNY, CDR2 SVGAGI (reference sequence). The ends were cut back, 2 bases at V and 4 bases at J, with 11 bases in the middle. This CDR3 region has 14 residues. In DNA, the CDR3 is TGTGCCAGCAGTTACCAGGGTTCCGGCACTGAAGCTTTCTTT. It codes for CASSYQGSGTEAFF.